This is a list of T cell receptor beta chains from one sample in a study of T cells in tuberculosis. The table came from immunoSEQ multiplex PCR; TCRdb's copy has only in-frame clones and leaves some out. The sample consists of about 32,000 clones, approximately 94% of them appearing once. The sequenced material came from PBMCs. The receptors were sampled from a donor aged 10 to 29 with latent tuberculosis or without tuberculosis infection. Each CDR3 is given with its conserved first and last residue. A D gene is named only where the DNA matches it firmly.

>TRBV30|.|TRBJ2-1
CAWSGYNEQFF
>TRBV6-1|TRBD2|TRBJ2-5
CASSVIPGLGIVIETQYF
>TRBV5-1|.|TRBJ2-3
CASSFGAGSTDTQYF
>TRBV29-1|.|TRBJ1-1
CSAGIFTEAFF
>TRBV19|TRBD1|TRBJ1-4
CASSDRGKDEKLFF
>TRBV30|TRBD2|TRBJ2-5
CACMTSGRAAETQYF
>TRBV5-1|.|TRBJ2-7
CASSLGHYEQYF
>TRBV4-1|.|TRBJ2-7
CASSQVGSKRRTSYEQYF
>TRBV7-9|.|TRBJ2-5
CASSLVGGQETQYF
>TRBV7-9|TRBD1|TRBJ1-2
CASSPGTGPRYGYTF
>TRBV27|TRBD2|TRBJ2-5
CASRSGSGQETQYF
>TRBV5-1|.|TRBJ2-2
CASSLDLASNTGELFF
>TRBV25-1|.|TRBJ2-5
CASSEYRAVQETQYF
>TRBV9|TRBD2|TRBJ2-2
CASSVRAGGTGELFF
>TRBV6-6|TRBD2|TRBJ2-3
CASSYSEGGPVDTQYF
>TRBV6-1|TRBD2|TRBJ2-3
CASAIMGGRAKYF
>TRBV11-2|TRBD1|TRBJ2-7
CASSREGDRGVEQYF
>TRBV9|.|TRBJ2-5
CASSGGYQTGAIQETQYF
>TRBV29-1|.|TRBJ2-7
CSVVVGVYEQYF
>TRBV5-4|.|TRBJ2-5
CASSPQTGREETQYF
>TRBV5-5|TRBD1|TRBJ1-2
CASSLGKPGQGNYGYTF
>TRBV4-1|.|TRBJ2-7
CASSQGRRAGSYEQYF
>TRBV6-5|.|TRBJ1-2
CASSYSWRNYGYTF
>TRBV12-5|.|TRBJ1-5
CASGTGWNQPQHF
>TRBV6-1|.|TRBJ2-1
CASSEQGSERYNEQFF
>TRBV4-2|.|TRBJ1-2
CASSQEVGAANYGYTF
>TRBV18|.|TRBJ1-1
CASSGQSNTEAFF
>TRBV11-2|.|TRBJ1-5
CASSPGNLAQPQHF
>TRBV19|TRBD1|TRBJ1-3
CASSSLRGPGNTIYF
>TRBV5-6|.|TRBJ2-5
CASSLAPKEGETQYF
>TRBV28|.|TRBJ2-7
CASTSPLREQYF
>TRBV7-9|.|TRBJ2-7
CASSSTENAYEQYF
>TRBV19|.|TRBJ2-7
CASSIIGSSYEQYF
>TRBV5-1|TRBD1|TRBJ1-3
CASSLEGQGSGNTIYF
>TRBV27|TRBD2|TRBJ2-1
CASRTSRSSSYNEQFF
>TRBV2|TRBD2|TRBJ2-1
CASSDGGSGRNEQFF
>TRBV30|TRBD1|TRBJ2-7
CAWSWGTGGSDEQYF
>TRBV6-5|TRBD1|TRBJ2-7
CASSRGTGVYEQYF
>TRBV7-9|TRBD1|TRBJ2-2
CASSLWDRNTGELFF
>TRBV5-4|TRBD1|TRBJ2-3
CASSSDRGTDTQYF
>TRBV7-9|TRBD1|TRBJ1-4
CASSAQTGGVNEKLFF
>TRBV6-1|.|TRBJ1-5
CASSLSGGNQPQHF
>TRBV5-1|TRBD1|TRBJ2-1
CASSSEDGTASQFF
>TRBV7-9|TRBD1|TRBJ2-7
CASSFQPPGTASYEQYF
>TRBV18|TRBD1|TRBJ2-7
CASSRGQGASYEQYF
>TRBV19|TRBD1|TRBJ2-7
CASSIGGRGIYYEQYF
>TRBV6-4|TRBD1|TRBJ2-1
CASSVLAGTGYNEQFF
>TRBV5-4|.|TRBJ1-2
CASSTGAGAYGYTF
>TRBV7-2|.|TRBJ1-2
CASSLVHIGGGYTF
>TRBV5-6|.|TRBJ1-5
CASSLGRGQPQHF
>TRBV9|.|TRBJ2-1
CASSAKVTPGKLYSYNEQFF
>TRBV4-2|.|TRBJ2-3
CASSQDGFSTDTQYF